The TCR beta chain described here comes from a study of blood T cell repertoires in COVID-19. Study in general: From T cells, B-cell-depleted T cells, or PBMCs came the material, which was cDNA or gDNA.

V dropped 0 bases and J dropped 3 bases, with 9 bases sitting between them. This CDR3 is built from 15 residues. Germline CDR1 SGHRS, CDR2 YFSETQ. The data were produced by immunoSEQ multiplex PCR, yet TCRdb's version contains in-frame clones alone and is incomplete. The top ten hold roughly 5% of the sample, which has fewer than 250,000 clones, nearly 85% seen once. The genes are TRBV5-1 and TRBJ2-2, with D unclear. The clonotype originates from a human donor in a cohort sampled during active COVID-19. The specimen sequenced was peripheral blood. The CDR3 nucleotides read TGCGCCAGCAGCTTGGATGTCTTAGACACCGGGGAGCTGTTTTTT. As protein: CASSLDVLDTGELFF.